Shown below are 27 T cell receptor beta chains from a single sample sequenced in a study of chemoradiotherapy in HPV16-positive cancers. Some clones are missing from TCRdb's copy, which holds only in-frame ones; the method was immunoSEQ multiplex PCR. The table lists roughly 20,000 clones, roughly 82% of them singletons. Material: blood, obtained from a patient who underwent chemoradiotherapy. These receptors were taken from a human donor with HPV-associated anogenital cancer.

This clone was detected once. J is TRBJ2-3 and V is TRBV15, with 7 bases identical to TRBD2. CDR1 and CDR2 from the germline V gene are LNHNV and YYDKDF (reference sequence). V lost 1 base to trimming and J lost 1 base; unmatched junction nucleotides: 2. The CDR3 is 15 amino acids. CDR3 region: CATSRGSGRTDTQYF. The CDR3 bases are TGTGCCACCAGCAGAGGTAGCGGGCGCACAGATACGCAGTATTTT.

The rearrangement links TRBV6-6 to TRBJ1-5; TRBD1 is a possible D gene (5 bases). The V and J ends lost 1 base and 1 base respectively, with 8 bases between them. CDR1 MNHNY and CDR2 SVGAGI come from the germline V gene (reference sequence). CDR3 size: 15 residues. The CDR3 coding sequence is TGTGCCAGCAGTTACTTTCAGGGCAGCAATCAGCCCCAGCATTTT. Translation gives CASSYFQGSNQPQHF.

The gene calls are TRBV19 and TRBJ1-2, with TRBD1 as a possible D gene (5 bases). V dropped 7 bases and J dropped 4 bases, with 13 bases sitting between them. Per the germline V gene, CDR1 is LNHDA and CDR2 is SQIVND (reference sequence). CDR3 length: 13 amino acids. The CDR3 DNA follows: TGTGCCAGTACCCCCCGGGGGGTCTATGGCTACACCTTC. Translated, it gives CASTPRGVYGYTF.

V usage is TRBV2 and J usage is TRBJ1-4; possible D gene TRBD1, 5 bases. Trimming took 7 bases from V and 3 from J, leaving 12 bases between them. CDR1 and CDR2 from the germline V gene are SNHLY and FYNNEI. The CDR3 runs 14 residues. CDR3 in amino acids: CASKETASNEKLFF. In DNA form, the CDR3 reads TGTGCCAGCAAGGAGACAGCCTCTAATGAAAAACTGTTTTTT.

Comment on this clone: An end of the junction does not agree with germline; a read error may underlie this. The CDR3, as DNA: TGCGCCAGCAGCCTCGACAGAGAAAGCCCTCACTTC. It translates to CASSLDRESPHF. The V call is TRBV5-1, the J call TRBJ2-7; the D gene is possibly TRBD1 (5 bases). The CDR3 is 12 amino acids. CDR1 and CDR2 from the germline V gene are SGHRS and YFSETQ.

The chain uses TRBV2 and TRBJ2-7; 12 bases are shared with TRBD1. The ends lost 9 bases at V and 7 bases at J; junction bases unmatched: 4. The CDR3 is 12 amino acids. The germline V gene has CDR1 SNHLY and CDR2 FYNNEI. The CDR3 here is CASRDRGREQYF. The CDR3, as DNA: TGTGCCAGTCGGGACAGGGGGCGGGAGCAGTACTTC.

CDR3 residues: CASSSYGGQMNTGELFF. CDR3 coding DNA: TGTGCCAGCAGCTCTTATGGGGGACAGATGAACACCGGGGAGCTGTTTTTT. The V gene is TRBV11-3, the J gene TRBJ2-2, with 7 bases lining up with TRBD1. CDR1 is SGHNT, CDR2 YENEEA, per germline. V lost 4 bases, J lost 1 base, and 9 bases stayed unmatched. The CDR3 is 17 residues long.

The V call is TRBV4-2, the J call TRBJ2-6; D not certain. The V gene lost 0 bases and the J gene lost 1 base, with 7 bases spanning the gap. The CDR3 has 16 amino acids. Germline CDR1 reads LGHNA; CDR2 reads YNFKEQ. CDR3 region: CASSQEIGSGANVLTF. CDR3 coding DNA: TGTGCCAGCAGCCAAGAGATCGGGTCTGGGGCCAACGTCCTGACTTTC.

This rearrangement joins TRBV9 to TRBJ1-6; 11 nucleotides line up with TRBD1. This CDR3 spans 17 amino acids. The V and J ends lost 4 bases and 6 bases, in that order; junction bases with no gene match: 9. CDR1 is SGDLS and CDR2 is YYNGEE in the germline V gene. CDR3 bases: TGTGCCAGCAGCCCTCATCCCGGGACAGGGGGTAATTCACCCCTCCACTTT. Translation gives CASSPHPGTGGNSPLHF. Filled out from reference TRBV9 and TRBJ1-6, the complete variable domain reads DSGVTQTPKHLITATGQRVTLRCSPRSGDLSVYWYQQSLDQGLQFLIQYYNGEERAKGNILERFSAQQFPDLHSELNLSSLELGDSALYFCASSPHPGTGGNSPLHFGNGTRLTVT.

The chain joins TRBV5-1 to TRBJ1-6; TRBD1 might be the D (6 bases). V dropped 4 bases and J dropped 10 bases, with 18 bases sitting between them. Germline V lookup: CDR1 SGHRS, CDR2 YFSETQ. The CDR3 is 15 amino acids. Written as DNA, the CDR3 is TGCGCCAGCAGCCGACCGGACAGCCGGAACTCACCCCTCCACTTT. This codes for CASSRPDSRNSPLHF.

V and J are TRBV6-1 and TRBJ1-1; the D gene is possibly TRBD1 (5 bases). With 4 bases removed from V and 4 bases from J, the gap between germline ends came to 10 bases. The CDR3 extends over 13 amino acids. Germline lookup yields CDR1 MNHNS and CDR2 SASEGT. CDR3 in amino acids: CASSGPGGTEAFF. CDR3 in DNA: TGTGCCAGCAGTGGGCCTGGGGGCACTGAAGCTTTCTTT.

The chain recombines TRBV7-2 with TRBJ2-2; D is unresolved. Trimming stripped 7 bases from V and 6 bases from J, with 15 bases between. The germline CDR1 and CDR2 sequences are SGHTA and FQGNSA. The length of the CDR3 is 14 residues. The chain's CDR3 is CASTFDQSAGELFF. As DNA, the CDR3 is TGTGCCAGCACCTTCGACCAGTCGGCCGGGGAGCTGTTTTTT.

The chain has TRBV7-2 and TRBJ2-3; 10 positions agree with TRBD1. With V trimmed by 4 bases and J by 2 bases, 12 bases remained unmatched. The CDR3 is made up of 18 amino acids. Per the germline V gene, CDR1 is SGHTA and CDR2 is FQGNSA. The CDR3 coding sequence is TGTGCCAGCAGCTGGTCCGGGACAGGGGTCGGCTTCACAGATACGCAGTATTTT. Protein sequence: CASSWSGTGVGFTDTQYF.

The chain has TRBV6-1 and TRBJ2-7; TRBD2 might be the D (6 bases). This CDR3 is 15 amino acids long. Germline CDR1 is MNHNS and CDR2 is SASEGT. The V end was cut by 4 bases, the J end by 0 bases, with 13 bases between. CDR3 residues: CASSVNWGDSYEQYF. The CDR3 region has the DNA TGTGCCAGCAGTGTTAATTGGGGGGACTCCTACGAGCAGTACTTC.

The CDR3 coding sequence is TGTGCCAGCAGTGCCGGGGACAGGGTGACTGAAGCTTTCTTT. Amino acids: CASSAGDRVTEAFF. V usage is TRBV6-1 and J usage is TRBJ1-1; 9 bases map to TRBD1. Germline V gene lookup returns CDR1 MNHNS and CDR2 SASEGT. There are 14 residues in the CDR3. J lost 5 bases, V lost 4 bases, and 5 bases had no gene match.

This clone was seen once. The chain couples TRBV5-4 to TRBJ2-1; 8 nucleotides agree with TRBD2. CDR1 and CDR2 (germline): SGHNT, YYREEE (reference sequence). The ends lost 0 bases at V and 16 bases at J; junction bases unmatched: 9. The CDR3 sequence is 13 residues long. This chain's CDR3 is CASSLERGGVPFF. The CDR3 region has the DNA TGTGCCAGCAGCTTGGAACGGGGGGGCGTCCCATTCTTC.

The genes are TRBV9 and TRBJ2-5; 15 nucleotides align to TRBD2. Germline V gives CDR1 SGDLS, CDR2 YYNGEE. The CDR3 covers 18 residues. Trimming cost V 2 bases and J 4 bases; bases outside gene matches: 9. CDR3 sequence: CASSVGLAGGPWGETQYF. The CDR3 DNA reads as TGTGCCAGCAGCGTCGGACTAGCGGGGGGGCCTTGGGGAGAGACCCAGTACTTC. Looking up the rest from reference TRBV9 and TRBJ2-5 gives the full variable domain: DSGVTQTPKHLITATGQRVTLRCSPRSGDLSVYWYQQSLDQGLQFLIQYYNGEERAKGNILERFSAQQFPDLHSELNLSSLELGDSALYFCASSVGLAGGPWGETQYFGPGTRLLVL.

The chain joins TRBV10-3 to TRBJ2-2; perhaps TRBD2 as D (6 bases). V was shortened by 7 bases and J by 3 bases, with 15 bases between the two germline ends. Germline V gene sequence: CDR1 ENHRY, CDR2 SYGVKD. The CDR3 totals 15 residues. CDR3 sequence reads: CAITEGGVDTGELFF. The CDR3 region has the DNA TGTGCCATCACCGAAGGAGGGGTAGACACCGGGGAGCTGTTTTTT.

The genes are TRBV27 and TRBJ1-2, with 7 bases fitting TRBD1. From germline, CDR1 is MNHEY and CDR2 SMNVEV (reference sequence). V lost 6 bases to trimming and J lost 3 bases; unmatched junction nucleotides: 10. The CDR3 covers 15 residues. This CDR3 reads CASSPYRGVDYGYTF. CDR3 bases: TGTGCCAGCAGCCCGTACAGGGGAGTAGACTATGGCTACACCTTC.

The V and J genes are TRBV4-3 and TRBJ2-3; a possible D gene is TRBD1 (6 bases). Trimming pared 0 bases from V and 3 bases from J, leaving 19 bases between. The CDR3 totals 18 residues. Per the germline V gene, CDR1 is LGHNA and CDR2 is YSLEER. Here the CDR3 reads CASSQDETGILGTDTQYF. The CDR3, as DNA: TGCGCCAGCAGCCAAGATGAAACAGGGATTTTAGGGACAGATACGCAGTATTTT.

V and J are TRBV11-3 and TRBJ2-1; perhaps TRBD1 as D (6 bases). This CDR3 spans 15 amino acids. Deletions cut 0 bases from V and 4 bases from J, with 10 bases between. From germline, CDR1 is SGHNT and CDR2 YENEEA. The CDR3, as DNA: TGTGCCAGCAGCTTAGACGGGACACTTTACAATGAGCAGTTCTTC. It is translated as CASSLDGTLYNEQFF.

V usage is TRBV5-1 and J usage is TRBJ1-6; D is uncertain. The CDR3 is 14 residues long. V was clipped by 6 bases and J by 7 bases, with 14 bases between them. Germline V lookup: CDR1 SGHRS, CDR2 YFSETQ. This CDR3 reads CASNLDGQNSPLHF. The CDR3 DNA sequence: TGCGCCAGCAATCTTGACGGGCAGAATTCACCCCTCCACTTT.

The rearrangement uses TRBV7-2 and TRBJ2-5, with TRBD2 identical over 8 bases. The CDR3 sequence is 14 residues long. V lost 1 base and J lost 2; bases outside the gene matches: 0. Germline CDR1 is SGHTA and CDR2 is FQGNSA. Here the CDR3 reads CASSLGGGQETQYF. CDR3 nucleotide sequence: TGTGCCAGCAGCTTAGGCGGGGGGCAAGAGACCCAGTACTTC.

This chain links TRBV27 with TRBJ2-5; TRBD1 agrees at 8 bases. Germline-derived CDR1 and CDR2 are MNHEY and SMNVEV (reference sequence). This CDR3 has 12 residues. The V gene end was trimmed by 3 bases and the J gene end by 8 bases; junction bases not matched to a gene: 2. For the CDR3, the DNA is TGTGCCAGCAGTTTGACAGGGGAAACCCAGTACTTC. It encodes CASSLTGETQYF.

This clone came up once. The chain combines TRBV7-2 with TRBJ1-3; TRBD1 might be the D (5 bases). This CDR3 is 17 amino acids long. Trimming stripped 1 base from V and 2 bases from J, with 15 bases between. From germline, CDR1 is SGHTA and CDR2 FQGNSA. The CDR3 DNA is TGTGCCAGCAGCTTAGAACCCCAGGGTTCGCCTGGAAACACCATATATTTT. This sequence encodes CASSLEPQGSPGNTIYF.

The rearrangement links TRBV11-3 to TRBJ2-5, with unresolved D. The CDR3 extends over 16 amino acids. V gave up 1 base and J gave up 1 base, with 13 bases separating them. Germline assignment: CDR1 SGHNT and CDR2 YENEEA. DNA of the CDR3: TGTGCCAGCAGCTTAGGTCAGACACGCTCCCAAGAGACCCAGTACTTC. Its translation is CASSLGQTRSQETQYF.

The chain links TRBV27 to TRBJ1-6, with a weak D call TRBD1 (5 bases). The length of the CDR3 is 15 residues. Trimming pared 2 bases from V and 9 bases from J, leaving 14 bases between. Looked up from germline, CDR1 is MNHEY and CDR2 is SMNVEV (reference sequence). DNA of the CDR3: TGTGCCAGCAGTTTACAGGGTCGGGATCGTTCACCCCTCCACTTT. Translation: CASSLQGRDRSPLHF.